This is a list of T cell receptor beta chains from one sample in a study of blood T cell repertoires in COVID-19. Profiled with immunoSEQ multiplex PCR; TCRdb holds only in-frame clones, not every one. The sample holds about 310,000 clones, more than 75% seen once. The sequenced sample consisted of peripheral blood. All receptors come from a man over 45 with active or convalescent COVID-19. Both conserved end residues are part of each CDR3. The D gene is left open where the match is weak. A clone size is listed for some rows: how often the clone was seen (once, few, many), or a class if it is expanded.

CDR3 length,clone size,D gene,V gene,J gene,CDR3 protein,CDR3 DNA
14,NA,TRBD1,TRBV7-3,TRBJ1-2,CASSLYPGGYGYTF,TGTGCCAGCAGCTTATACCCAGGGGGCTATGGCTACACCTTC
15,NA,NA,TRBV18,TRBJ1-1,CASSSNPGRGTEAFF,TGTGCCAGCTCCTCAAACCCGGGGCGGGGCACTGAAGCTTTCTTT
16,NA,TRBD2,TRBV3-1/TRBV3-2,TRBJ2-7,CASSQERGLPAYEQYF,TGTGCCAGCAGCCAAGAGCGGGGGTTACCCGCCTACGAGCAGTACTTC
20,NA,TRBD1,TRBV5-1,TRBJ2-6,CASSLLVPGQGYSGANVLTF,TGCGCCAGCAGCTTGCTTGTTCCGGGACAGGGGTACTCTGGGGCCAACGTCCTGACTTTC
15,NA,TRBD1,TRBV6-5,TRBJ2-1,CASTEGTGLYNEQFF,TGTGCCAGCACAGAGGGGACAGGGTTATACAATGAGCAGTTCTTC
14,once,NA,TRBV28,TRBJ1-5,CASSQVVGNQPQHF,TGTGCCAGCAGTCAGGTAGTCGGCAATCAGCCCCAGCATTTT
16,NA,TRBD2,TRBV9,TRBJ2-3,CASSPRSAGGVDTQYF,TGTGCCAGCAGCCCCCGAAGTGCCGGGGGGGTAGATACGCAGTATTTT
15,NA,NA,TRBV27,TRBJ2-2,CASSSGTLTGGELFF,TGTGCCAGCAGTTCCGGGACACTTACGGGCGGGGAGCTGTTTTTT
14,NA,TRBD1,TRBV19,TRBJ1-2,CASSESRDSYGYTF,TGTGCCAGTAGCGAAAGCCGGGACAGCTATGGCTACACCTTC
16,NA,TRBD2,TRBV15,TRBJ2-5,CATSRDPTWGGETQYF,TGTGCCACCAGCAGAGATCCCACTTGGGGAGGGGAGACCCAGTACTTC